These 32 T cell receptor beta chains were sequenced from one sample in a study of vaccination and CD4 T cells after COVID-19. These TCRs are of unknown antigen specificity. Cultured CD4+ T-cell DNA underwent Oncomine TCR Beta short-read sequencing. One entry per CDR3 protein, called by TCRdb with MiXCR from the PCR reads. The sample carries tens of thousands of distinct CDR3 sequences, less than 35% recorded once. Treatment meaning: approximately nine-day PBMC culture with coronavirus spike peptide pools or control peptides (ViraFEST assay). The specimen was cultured CD4+ T cells from blood. The receptors here all came from a human donor with COVID-19.

This chain links TRBV12-3 or TRBV12-4 with TRBJ2-4, with 7 bases fitting TRBD1. The CDR3 is 16 amino acids. J was trimmed by 0 bases and V by 2 bases; bases with no gene match: 4. Here the CDR3 DNA reads TGTGCCAGCAGTTTAAGGGACAGAGTAGCCAAAAACATTCAGTACTTC. Protein product: CASSLRDRVAKNIQYF.

J is TRBJ1-5 and V is TRBV6-1; D remains unclear. Per the germline V gene, CDR1 is MNHNS and CDR2 is SASEGT. There are 14 residues in the CDR3. Trimming took off 1 base at V and 9 bases at J, with 13 bases between the two ends. Here the CDR3 reads CASSEVMGMRPQHF. The CDR3 coding sequence is TGTGCCAGCAGTGAAGTGATGGGCATGAGGCCCCAGCATTTT.

This chain links TRBV18 with TRBJ1-5; D ambiguous. Germline-derived CDR1 and CDR2 are KGHSH and LQKENI. The length of the CDR3 is 15 residues. V lost 0 bases and J lost 3, with 9 bases in between. The CDR3 loop is CASSPPSGDNQPQHF. The CDR3 region has the DNA TGTGCCAGCTCACCACCGTCGGGAGACAATCAGCCCCAGCATTTT. Looking up the rest from reference TRBV18 and TRBJ1-5 gives the full variable domain: NAGVMQNPRHLVRRRGQEARLRCSPMKGHSHVYWYRQLPEEGLKFMVYLQKENIIDESGMPKERFSAEFPKEGPSILRIQQVVRGDSAAYFCASSPPSGDNQPQHFGDGTRLSIL.

V is TRBV15 and J is TRBJ2-7; 11 positions match TRBD2. This CDR3 region has 15 residues. Germline assignment: CDR1 LNHNV and CDR2 YYDKDF (reference sequence). The V segment lost 1 base and the J segment 6 bases; nucleotides outside the gene matches: 5. The CDR3 DNA reads as TGTGCCACCAGCAGAGGTAGCGGGGGGGCAGGCGAGCAGTACTTC. It translates to CATSRGSGGAGEQYF. Using reference TRBV15 and TRBJ2-7 for the parts outside the CDR3, the full variable domain is DAMVIQNPRYQVTQFGKPVTLSCSQTLNHNVMYWYQQKSSQAPKLLFHYYDKDFNNEADTPDNFQSRRPNTSFCFLDIRSPGLGDTAMYLCATSRGSGGAGEQYFGPGTRLTVT.

A few counts support this clonotype. The chain has TRBV6-1 and TRBJ1-6; perhaps TRBD1 as D (5 bases). Trimming shortened V by 6 bases and J by 12 bases, and 12 bases separated the two germline ends. Germline CDR1 reads MNHNS; CDR2 reads SASEGT. This CDR3 region has 12 residues. CDR3 protein: CASRTVRGPLHF. The CDR3 nucleotides read TGTGCCAGCAGGACTGTAAGGGGACCCCTCCACTTT.

The chain links TRBV27 to TRBJ1-2; the D is unclear. This CDR3 has 13 residues. The V and J ends lost 3 bases and 0 bases respectively, with 5 bases between them. CDR1 is MNHEY and CDR2 is SMNVEV in the germline V gene (reference sequence). CDR3 loop: CASSFGTNYGYTF. CDR3 sequence (DNA): TGTGCCAGCAGTTTCGGGACTAACTATGGCTACACCTTC.

Sample share makes this clonotype medium-sized. The chain recombines TRBV7-3 with TRBJ2-3; no firm D call. The germline gives CDR1 SGHTA, CDR2 FQGTGA. The CDR3 length is 11 residues. V dropped 5 bases and J dropped 4 bases, with 4 bases sitting between them. The CDR3 DNA is TGTGCCAGCAGCCTAGCAGATACGCAGTATTTT. This encodes CASSLADTQYF.

This chain connects TRBV5-1 to TRBJ2-6; maybe TRBD1 (6 bases). Germline V gene sequence: CDR1 SGHRS, CDR2 YFSETQ. CDR3 length equals 17 residues. Trimming left V 0 bases short and J 0 bases short, with 10 bases between. The chain's CDR3 is CASSLEGVSSGANVLTF. CDR3 DNA: TGCGCCAGCAGCTTGGAGGGGGTTAGCTCTGGGGCCAACGTCCTGACTTTC.

The CDR3 DNA reads as TGTGCCTGGAGTGGAGTAAATGGTAATCAGCCCCAGCATTTT. Protein: CAWSGVNGNQPQHF. The chain links TRBV30 to TRBJ1-5; unclear D gene. Germline V gene data show CDR1 as GTSNPN and CDR2 as SVGIG (reference sequence). Trimming stripped 1 base from V and 4 bases from J, with 11 bases between. This CDR3 has 14 amino acids.

This clonotype turned up a few times. This sequence joins TRBV7-2 and TRBJ1-5; a possible D gene is TRBD1 (5 bases). The CDR3 has 17 residues. Germline CDR1 reads SGHTA; CDR2 reads FQGNSA. V lost 2 bases and J 8 bases, leaving 22 bases between the germline ends. CDR3 nucleotide sequence: TGTGCCAGCAGCTTAAGAAGGCAGGGAGGGTCGGGGGAGCCCCAGCATTTT. Translation: CASSLRRQGGSGEPQHF.

This clonotype occurred a few times. The V gene is TRBV12-3 or TRBV12-4, the J gene TRBJ1-3; D uncertain. The ends were cut back, 6 bases at V and 4 bases at J, with 13 bases in the middle. The CDR3 has 14 residues. The CDR3 region is CASSPASPGNTIYF. The DNA of the CDR3 is TGTGCCAGCAGCCCTGCCTCCCCAGGAAACACCATATATTTT.

V is TRBV6-1 and J is TRBJ2-1; unclear D gene. The CDR3 is made up of 13 amino acids. V lost 6 bases, J lost 1 base, and 7 bases lay in between. Per the germline V gene, CDR1 is MNHNS and CDR2 is SASEGT. As DNA, the CDR3 is TGTGCCAGCAGCCACAAATCCTACAATGAGCAGTTCTTC. Residues: CASSHKSYNEQFF.

CDR3: CASRRRGQGSNQPQHF. The CDR3 region has the DNA TGTGCCAGCAGACGTAGGGGACAGGGAAGCAATCAGCCCCAGCATTTT. The rearrangement links TRBV6-1 to TRBJ1-5; 9 bases are shared with TRBD1. Germline V gives CDR1 MNHNS, CDR2 SASEGT. There are 16 residues in the CDR3. V lost 6 bases to trimming and J lost 1 base; unmatched junction nucleotides: 7.

The V gene is TRBV6-2 or TRBV6-3, the J gene TRBJ2-3, with 9 nucleotides matching TRBD2. Trimming at V came to 4 bases and at J to 4 bases, leaving 6 bases not matched to a gene. Germline V gives CDR1 MNHEY, CDR2 SVGEGT. This CDR3 is 15 amino acids long. This CDR3 is CASSWLAGNPDTQYF. The DNA of the CDR3 is TGTGCCAGCAGTTGGCTAGCGGGGAACCCAGATACGCAGTATTTT.

In this sample, this clonotype turned up a few times. The chain employs TRBV19 and TRBJ2-5; D could derive from TRBD1 or TRBD2 (5 bases each). The germline CDR1 and CDR2 sequences are LNHDA and SQIVND (reference sequence). The CDR3 is 14 residues long. Trimming removed 3 bases at V and 5 bases at J, with 13 bases between. The CDR3 loop is CASSIPGWGETQYF. DNA of the CDR3: TGTGCCAGTAGTATCCCGGGATGGGGGGAGACCCAGTACTTC.

This chain connects TRBV11-2 to TRBJ2-1, with 7 bases that match TRBD2. The CDR3 contains 14 residues. The germline V gene encodes CDR1 SGHAT and CDR2 FQNNGV. Trimming took 5 bases from V and 9 from J; bases not matched to a gene: 10. The CDR3 loop reads CASSRIAGVFEQFF. The CDR3 DNA is TGTGCCAGCAGCCGTATCGCGGGGGTGTTTGAGCAGTTCTTC.

This clonotype was observed a handful of times. This chain uses TRBV7-6 with TRBJ2-7, with 7 nucleotides matching TRBD1. Germline loops: CDR1 SGHVS, CDR2 FNYEAQ. J lost 5 bases, V lost 5 bases, and 12 bases had no gene match. The CDR3 runs to 15 residues. CDR3: CASSLTDREPHEQYF. CDR3 nucleotides: TGTGCCAGCAGCCTAACAGACAGGGAACCCCACGAGCAGTACTTC. Together with reference TRBV7-6 and TRBJ2-7, the CDR3 gives the full variable domain: GAGVSQSPRYKVTKRGQDVALRCDPISGHVSLYWYRQALGQGPEFLTYFNYEAQQDKSGLPNDRFSAERPEGSISTLTIQRTEQRDSAMYRCASSLTDREPHEQYFGPGTRLTVT.

The chain uses TRBV5-6 and TRBJ1-1, with 7 bases fitting TRBD1. J was trimmed by 2 bases and V by 4 bases; bases with no gene match: 5. This CDR3 has 14 residues. Germline CDR1 and CDR2: SGHDT and YYEEEE. CDR3 sequence (DNA): TGTGCCAGCAGCCGGAGGGGGCTTAACACTGAAGCTTTCTTT. As protein: CASSRRGLNTEAFF.

The rearrangement links TRBV5-1 to TRBJ1-2, with 7 bases fitting TRBD1. Germline trimming cut 0 bases from V and 3 bases from J; bases unmatched to any gene: 5. Germline CDR1 SGHRS, CDR2 YFSETQ. The CDR3 is made up of 15 amino acids. The CDR3 nucleotides are TGCGCCAGCAGCTTGGAGGGGGCGGGGGACTATGGCTACACCTTC. Residues: CASSLEGAGDYGYTF.

In its sample, this clonotype was seen a few times. The rearrangement uses TRBV20-1 and TRBJ2-1; 13 bases align to TRBD2. CDR3 length equals 13 residues. CDR1 is DFQATT and CDR2 is SNEGSKA in the germline V gene (reference sequence). V was pared by 6 bases and J by 10 bases, with 6 bases of the junction left unmatched. CDR3 bases: TGCAGTGCACCGGGACTAGCGGGGCTGGAGCAGTTCTTC. As protein: CSAPGLAGLEQFF.

The rearrangement links TRBV20-1 to TRBJ2-1; TRBD1 matches at 7 bases. The germline V gene has CDR1 DFQATT and CDR2 SNEGSKA (reference sequence). The CDR3 totals 13 residues. V lost 3 bases and J lost 9; bases outside the gene matches: 8. In DNA, the CDR3 is TGCAGTGCTAGGCGCGAGGGGGCTGGTGAGCAGTTCTTC. It encodes CSARREGAGEQFF.

This clonotype was counted only a few times. The chain employs TRBV20-1 and TRBJ2-2; no firm D call. CDR1 DFQATT and CDR2 SNEGSKA come from the germline V gene (reference sequence). Trimming pared 4 bases from V and 5 bases from J, leaving 17 bases between. The CDR3 length is 15 residues. The CDR3 is CSAILGRRPTGELFF. In DNA, the CDR3 is TGCAGTGCTATTCTTGGCAGACGACCTACCGGGGAGCTGTTTTTT.

The chain has TRBV4-2 and TRBJ1-4, with 10 bases fitting TRBD1. Germline V CDR1 and CDR2: LGHNA, YNFKEQ. V shed 4 bases, J shed 6 bases, and the junction held 8 bases outside the gene matches. This CDR3 comprises 16 residues. The CDR3 DNA sequence: TGTGCCAGCAGCCTCGGGGACAGGGGAGTGGATGAAAAACTGTTTTTT. It yields the protein CASSLGDRGVDEKLFF.

Only a few counts were recorded for this clonotype. The chain carries TRBV20-1 and TRBJ2-2, with a possible D match to TRBD2 (5 bases). The CDR3 runs 11 residues. Germline CDR1 and CDR2: DFQATT and SNEGSKA (reference sequence). V lost 6 bases, J lost 7 bases, and 9 bases lay in between. The CDR3 DNA reads as TGCAGTGCGGTAGCGCTCGGGGAGCTGTTTTTT. Amino acids: CSAVALGELFF.

This clonotype was observed a handful of times. The chain links TRBV7-8 to TRBJ2-4; D unclear. V was shortened by 3 bases and J by 11 bases, with 11 bases between the two germline ends. CDR1 and CDR2 from the germline V gene are SGHVS and FQNEAQ. The CDR3 consists of 12 residues. The CDR3 bases are TGTGCCAGCAGCTTGGACGATAGAGTTCAGTACTTC. Its protein is CASSLDDRVQYF.

The chain joins TRBV20-1 to TRBJ1-4; D perhaps matches TRBD1 (5 bases). This CDR3 contains 16 residues. V lost 6 bases to trimming and J lost 8 bases, with 25 bases between them. CDR1 DFQATT and CDR2 SNEGSKA come from the germline V gene (reference sequence). This CDR3 is CSAERGLSGRREKLFF. CDR3 nucleotides: TGCAGTGCCGAACGGGGGTTGTCAGGCCGGAGGGAAAAACTGTTTTTT.

V and J are TRBV4-2 and TRBJ2-1; D possibly uses TRBD1 or TRBD2 (6 bases each). CDR3 length equals 15 residues. Trimming left V 1 base short and J 5 bases short, with 12 bases between. Per the germline V gene, CDR1 is LGHNA and CDR2 is YNFKEQ. CDR3 in amino acids: CASSQGGRGDNEQFF. The CDR3 bases are TGTGCCAGCAGCCAAGGGGGAAGGGGGGACAATGAGCAGTTCTTC.

This clonotype showed up just a few times. The rearrangement joins TRBV21-1 to TRBJ1-6; the D segment call TRBD1 is taken from the table without a DNA check. TRBV21-1 is an annotated pseudogene. The CDR3 has 17 residues. The CDR3 loop reads CASGPSLHRGQNSPLHF. CDR3 DNA sequence: TGTGCCAGCGGACCTTCTTTACACAGGGGACAGAATTCACCCCTCCACTTT.

A note on this clonotype: At one boundary the junction diverges from the germline segment, which might be a read error. V usage is TRBV5-1 and J usage is TRBJ2-7, with TRBD1 identical over 7 bases. Germline assignment: CDR1 SGHRS and CDR2 YFSETQ. CDR3 length: 15 residues. CDR3: CVSSTGTELSREQYF. The CDR3 DNA is TGCGTCAGCAGTACCGGGACAGAGTTATCGAGGGAGCAGTACTTC.

The V and J genes are TRBV5-4 and TRBJ1-6; no definite D call. From germline, CDR1 is SGHNT and CDR2 YYREEE (reference sequence). The CDR3 covers 13 residues. The germline V and J ends were trimmed by 1 base and 10 bases, with 9 bases remaining between them. The CDR3 nucleotides are TGTGCCAGCAGCTTGAGGGTTAGCTCACCCCTCCACTTT. Its protein product is CASSLRVSSPLHF.

The J gene is TRBJ2-3, the V gene TRBV5-6; the D gene is possibly TRBD2 (7 bases). The CDR3 extends over 15 amino acids. Trimming took 4 bases from V and 1 from J, leaving 13 bases between them. Germline V lookup: CDR1 SGHDT, CDR2 YYEEEE. The CDR3 region is CASSNQGRGTDTQYF. CDR3 coding DNA: TGTGCCAGCAGCAACCAGGGGAGGGGCACAGATACGCAGTATTTT.

The gene calls are TRBV20-1 and TRBJ2-4; D not resolved. The CDR3 covers 19 residues. Germline loops: CDR1 DFQATT, CDR2 SNEGSKA (reference sequence). Between the trimmed V and J ends, which lost 0 bases and 0 bases, there was a span of 21 bases. DNA of the CDR3: TGCAGTGCTAGAGATCTCGGCAAATCTTCTGGGGTAGCCAAAAACATTCAGTACTTC. It translates to CSARDLGKSSGVAKNIQYF.